This T cell receptor (beta chain) is drawn from a study of blood T cell repertoires in COVID-19. Study at large: The analysed material was cDNA or gDNA that came from T cells, B-cell-depleted T cells, or PBMCs.

The table came from immunoSEQ multiplex PCR; TCRdb's copy has only in-frame clones and leaves some out. Of more than 200,000 clones listed, about 85% were seen once; the top ten hold around 3%. The CDR3 is 17 amino acids. With V trimmed by 3 bases and J by 3 bases, 9 bases remained unmatched. CDR1 LGHNA and CDR2 YNFKEQ come from the germline V gene. The TCR comes from a man aged 18 to 35 with active or convalescent COVID-19. The sequenced sample consisted of peripheral blood. The V gene is TRBV4-2, the J gene TRBJ2-4; TRBD2 matches 9 bases. The CDR3 DNA follows: TGTGCCAGCAGCCAGGGGCGGGAGGGCCTCGTCAAAAACATTCAGTACTTC. Translation: CASSQGREGLVKNIQYF.